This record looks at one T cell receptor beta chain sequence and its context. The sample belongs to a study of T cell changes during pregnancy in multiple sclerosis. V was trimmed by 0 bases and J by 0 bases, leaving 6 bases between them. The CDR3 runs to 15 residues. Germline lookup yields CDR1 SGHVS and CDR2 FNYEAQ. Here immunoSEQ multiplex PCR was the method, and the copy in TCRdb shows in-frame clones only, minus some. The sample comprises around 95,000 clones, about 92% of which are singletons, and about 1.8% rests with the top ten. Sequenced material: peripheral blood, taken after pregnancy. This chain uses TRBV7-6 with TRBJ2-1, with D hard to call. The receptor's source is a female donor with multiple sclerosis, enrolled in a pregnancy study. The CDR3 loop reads CASSLAVGSYNEQFF. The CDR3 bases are TGTGCCAGCAGCTTAGCAGTCGGCTCCTACAATGAGCAGTTCTTC.